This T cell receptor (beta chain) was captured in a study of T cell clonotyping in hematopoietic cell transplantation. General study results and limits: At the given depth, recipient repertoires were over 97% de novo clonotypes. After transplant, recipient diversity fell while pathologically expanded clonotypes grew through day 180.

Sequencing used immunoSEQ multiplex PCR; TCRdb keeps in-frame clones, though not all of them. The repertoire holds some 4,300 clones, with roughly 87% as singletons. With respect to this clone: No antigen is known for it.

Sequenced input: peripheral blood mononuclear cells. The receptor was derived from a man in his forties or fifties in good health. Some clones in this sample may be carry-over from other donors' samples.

The CDR3 is CASGHGSYEQYF. In DNA form, the CDR3 reads TGCGCCAGCGGGCACGGCTCCTACGAGCAGTACTTC. The rearrangement uses TRBV5-1 and TRBJ2-7; D remains ambiguous. Germline V gene data show CDR1 as SGHRS and CDR2 as YFSETQ. V gave up 7 bases and J gave up 0 bases, with 8 bases separating them. This CDR3 spans 12 amino acids. Looking up the rest from reference TRBV5-1 and TRBJ2-7 gives the full variable domain: KAGVTQTPRYLIKTRGQQVTLSCSPISGHRSVSWYQQTPGQGLQFLFEYFSETQRNKGNFPGRFSGRQFSNSRSEMNVSTLELGDSALYLCASGHGSYEQYFGPGTRLTVT.